Below, one T cell receptor beta chain is given with its context. The data were obtained in a study of blood T cell repertoires in COVID-19. Some clones are missing from TCRdb's copy, which holds only in-frame ones; the method was immunoSEQ multiplex PCR. The data hold more than 100,000 clones, with around 84% observed a single time. The source of this sequence is a woman in her twenties or thirties who had recovered from COVID-19. Source material: PBMCs or T cells enriched from blood (not recorded which).

This CDR3 reads CASSTPGQGVHQPQHF. CDR3 sequence (DNA): TGTGCCAGCAGTACTCCGGGACAGGGGGTCCATCAGCCCCAGCATTTT. This chain links TRBV28 with TRBJ1-5; TRBD1 aligns across 11 bases. Trimming removed 5 bases from V and 5 bases from J; junction bases left unmatched: 8. This CDR3 spans 16 amino acids. Germline values: CDR1 MDHEN, CDR2 SYDVKM.